One sample yielded the 31 T cell receptor beta chains listed below, sequenced in a study of blood T cell repertoires in COVID-19. Method: immunoSEQ multiplex PCR; TCRdb's copy keeps in-frame clones and lacks some. The sample comprises around 250,000 clones, about 86% of which are singletons, and approximately 4% rests with the top ten. The specimen sequenced was peripheral blood. The receptors were gathered from a man aged 50-60 years with active or convalescent COVID-19.

V and J are TRBV30 and TRBJ2-4; a weak D match, TRBD1 (6 bases). Trimming took 0 bases from V and 5 from J, leaving 14 bases between them. This CDR3 has 15 residues. The germline V gene encodes CDR1 GTSNPN and CDR2 SVGIG (reference sequence). The chain's CDR3 is CAWSVPRGIENIQYF. CDR3 nucleotides: TGTGCCTGGAGTGTACCCAGGGGTATCGAAAACATTCAGTACTTC.

In its sample, this clone was seen once. The gene calls are TRBV29-1 and TRBJ2-2; 7 nucleotides agree with TRBD1. V lost 6 bases, J lost 4 bases, and 5 bases stayed unmatched. The length of the CDR3 is 13 residues. Germline V gene data show CDR1 as SQVTM and CDR2 as ANQGSEA. The CDR3 nucleotides are TGCAGCGTGGGAACAGGGGTCACCGGGGAGCTGTTTTTT. Its translation is CSVGTGVTGELFF.

V is TRBV3-1 (or the pseudogene TRBV3-2) and J is TRBJ2-3; TRBD1 matches 8 bases. The ends lost 3 bases at V and 8 bases at J; junction bases unmatched: 10. Per the germline V gene, CDR1 is LGHDT and CDR2 is YNNKEL (reference sequence). This CDR3 is 15 amino acids long. The CDR3 reads CASSHPGGANGTQYF. The DNA of the CDR3 is TGTGCCAGCAGCCATCCAGGGGGCGCGAATGGTACGCAGTATTTT.

This sequence joins TRBV19 and TRBJ1-1; TRBD1 matches at 7 bases. Germline V CDR1 and CDR2: LNHDA, SQIVND (reference sequence). The V segment lost 11 bases and the J segment 4 bases; nucleotides outside the gene matches: 7. The CDR3 length is 12 residues. CDR3 in DNA: TGTGCCTCCTCAGAGGGGGCCACTGAAGCTTTCTTT. Amino acids: CASSEGATEAFF.

The genes are TRBV19 and TRBJ2-3, with 7 bases identical to TRBD2. This CDR3 region has 15 residues. V shed 7 bases and J 4 bases; nucleotides not matched to a gene: 11. Germline V gene sequence: CDR1 LNHDA, CDR2 SQIVND (reference sequence). The CDR3 bases are TGTGCCAGTACCATCTCGGCGGGGGAAGCAGATACGCAGTATTTT. This gives the protein CASTISAGEADTQYF.

The chain uses TRBV2 and TRBJ1-4; 8 bases are a match to TRBD1. J lost 6 bases, V lost 6 bases, and 12 bases had no gene match. This CDR3 spans 16 amino acids. CDR1 is SNHLY and CDR2 is FYNNEI in the germline V gene. The CDR3 spells CASSPTGQGRDEKLFF. The CDR3 DNA sequence: TGTGCCAGCAGCCCCACCGGACAGGGAAGGGATGAAAAACTGTTTTTT. Filled out from reference TRBV2 and TRBJ1-4, the complete variable domain reads EPEVTQTPSHQVTQMGQEVILRCVPISNHLYFYWYRQILGQKVEFLVSFYNNEISEKSEIFDDQFSVERPDGSNFTLKIRSTKLEDSAMYFCASSPTGQGRDEKLFFGSGTQLSVL.

The chain combines TRBV12-3 or TRBV12-4 with TRBJ1-4; D perhaps matches TRBD1 (6 bases). V gave up 8 bases and J gave up 15 bases, with 16 bases separating them. There are 11 residues in the CDR3. DNA for the CDR3: TGTGCCAGCCGTGAGCGGGGGGCGGTGTTTTTT. Its translation is CASRERGAVFF.

This clone has a handful of counts. The rearrangement joins TRBV28 to TRBJ1-3; D gene uncertain. V gave up 4 bases and J gave up 5 bases, with 24 bases separating them. Germline values: CDR1 MDHEN, CDR2 SYDVKM. This CDR3 has 18 amino acids. The CDR3 nucleotides are TGTGCCAGCAGTTCCGACCGCGAGGGCAGTTCCTCGCGAAACACCATATATTTT. Residues: CASSSDREGSSSRNTIYF.

The chain links TRBV12-3 or TRBV12-4 to TRBJ1-2; 7 nucleotides align to TRBD1. The J segment lost 14 bases and the V segment lost 5 bases, leaving 8 bases of the junction unmatched. The CDR3 is 11 residues long. The CDR3, as DNA: TGTGCCAGCAGTCTTGGACAGGCTCGAACCTTC. It translates to CASSLGQARTF.

V and J are TRBV6-2 or TRBV6-3 and TRBJ1-1; D is uncertain. CDR1 MNHEY and CDR2 SVGEGT come from the germline V gene. With 6 bases removed from V and 4 bases from J, the gap between germline ends came to 15 bases. This CDR3 region has 14 residues. The CDR3 loop is CASSPWRGITEAFF. CDR3 DNA: TGTGCCAGCAGCCCTTGGCGGGGTATCACTGAAGCTTTCTTT.

This clone came up a few times. V gene TRBV30 combines with J gene TRBJ1-3; D remains unclear. Germline assignment: CDR1 GTSNPN and CDR2 SVGIG (reference sequence). The CDR3 contains 13 residues. The V gene lost 0 bases and the J gene lost 3 bases, with 6 bases spanning the gap. The CDR3 DNA reads as TGTGCCTGGAGTGTAAGCGTTGGAAACACCATATATTTT. Its protein is CAWSVSVGNTIYF.

This clone was counted only a few times. This chain connects TRBV30 to TRBJ1-1; D is ambiguous. The CDR3 has 14 residues. Per germline, CDR1 GTSNPN and CDR2 SVGIG (reference sequence). Deletions cut 4 bases from V and 4 bases from J, with 16 bases between. Here the CDR3 reads CAWKRREKGTEAFF. In DNA, the CDR3 is TGTGCCTGGAAAAGGCGGGAGAAGGGCACTGAAGCTTTCTTT. The full variable domain, completed using reference TRBV30 and TRBJ1-1, is SQTIHQWPATLVQPVGSPLSLECTVEGTSNPNLYWYRQAAGRGLQLLFYSVGIGQISSEVPQNLSASRPQDRQFILSSKKLLLSDSGFYLCAWKRREKGTEAFFGQGTRLTVV.

This chain joins TRBV12-3 or TRBV12-4 and TRBJ1-1; D ambiguous. The CDR3 sequence is 13 residues long. V was cut by 0 bases and J by 3 bases, with 5 bases left in between. The CDR3: CASSLARDTEAFF. The CDR3 DNA reads TGTGCCAGCAGTTTAGCCCGGGACACTGAAGCTTTCTTT.

This chain links TRBV5-3 with TRBJ1-5, with 9 bases that match TRBD1. Being an ORF, TRBV5-3 has a function that is uncertain. V gave up 4 bases and J gave up 8 bases; unmatched junction bases: 16. This CDR3 has 17 residues. CDR3 sequence (DNA): TGTGCCAGAAGCCCGGGACAGGGCCCTCCAGAGAAGGAGCCCCAGCATTTT. Translated, it gives CARSPGQGPPEKEPQHF.

The chain employs TRBV7-9 and TRBJ1-2; a possible D gene is TRBD1 (5 bases). Between the trimmed V and J ends, which lost 1 base and 7 bases, there was a span of 13 bases. Germline lookup yields CDR1 SEHNR and CDR2 FQNEAQ (reference sequence). This CDR3 is 14 amino acids long. CDR3 DNA sequence: TGTGCCAGCAGCTTAGGTCAGGGCCTCGGTGGCTACACCTTC. This encodes CASSLGQGLGGYTF.

The chain couples TRBV27 to TRBJ2-7, with a tentative D call TRBD1 (5 bases). V was trimmed by 3 bases and J by 7 bases, leaving 16 bases between them. Per the germline V gene, CDR1 is MNHEY and CDR2 is SMNVEV (reference sequence). The CDR3 is made up of 14 amino acids. The CDR3 DNA reads TGTGCCAGCAGTTTTTTTGCTGGGGCTGGTGAGCAGTACTTC. Translating it yields CASSFFAGAGEQYF.

This clone appeared a few times. The V call is TRBV2, the J call TRBJ1-6; weak D call: TRBD1 (6 bases). Trimming removed 3 bases at V and 0 bases at J, with 18 bases between. The CDR3 covers 19 residues. Germline-derived CDR1 and CDR2 are SNHLY and FYNNEI. The CDR3 coding sequence is TGTGCCAGCAGTGATAGGGGGACCCCCTATAGCTCCTATAATTCACCCCTCCACTTT. It is translated as CASSDRGTPYSSYNSPLHF.

The chain combines TRBV27 with TRBJ2-1; D call uncertain. This CDR3 has 13 residues. Germline V gives CDR1 MNHEY, CDR2 SMNVEV (reference sequence). V was cut by 4 bases and J by 8 bases, with 12 bases left in between. CDR3 amino acids: CASSSPTGDEQFF. As DNA, the CDR3 is TGTGCCAGCAGTTCCCCAACCGGAGATGAGCAGTTCTTC.

The genes are TRBV27 and TRBJ1-2; D possibly corresponds to TRBD1 (5 bases). V was pared by 5 bases and J by 4 bases, with 8 bases between. The germline CDR1 and CDR2 sequences are MNHEY and SMNVEV (reference sequence). The CDR3 consists of 12 residues. CDR3 in amino acids: CASSGAGYGYTF. The CDR3 coding sequence is TGTGCCAGCAGTGGGGCAGGCTATGGCTACACCTTC.

The table lists this clone with many counts. The rearrangement uses TRBV6-2 or TRBV6-3 and TRBJ1-2; 7 nucleotides line up with TRBD1. CDR1 and CDR2 (germline): MNHEY, SVGEGT. The CDR3 runs to 14 residues. Trimming took 6 bases from V and 3 from J; bases not matched to a gene: 7. The CDR3 DNA sequence: TGTGCCAGCAGCCGAGACAGGGATTACTATGGCTACACCTTC. This encodes CASSRDRDYYGYTF.

The chain couples TRBV25-1 to TRBJ1-6; D perhaps matches TRBD1 (6 bases). With 2 bases removed from V and 4 bases from J, the gap between germline ends came to 9 bases. The CDR3 extends over 15 amino acids. Per the germline V gene, CDR1 is MGHDK and CDR2 is SYGVNS. In DNA, the CDR3 is TGTGCCAGCAGTGAACAGGGGATATATAATTCACCCCTCCACTTT. Its translation is CASSEQGIYNSPLHF.

With respect to this clone: A junction end diverges from the germline sequence, so it may reflect a read error. The V and J genes are TRBV3-1 (or the pseudogene TRBV3-2) and TRBJ1-4; 8 bases are shared with TRBD1. The CDR3 runs 15 residues. Germline V gene sequence: CDR1 LGHDT, CDR2 YNNKEL (reference sequence). The CDR3 region is CASTSSAAGGGPSAF. The CDR3 bases are TGTGCCAGCACCTCTTCTGCGGCAGGGGGCGGACCTTCGGCCTTT.

This chain links TRBV4-1 with TRBJ2-1, with 10 bases identical to TRBD1. This CDR3 is built from 15 residues. Per germline, CDR1 MGHRA and CDR2 YSYEKL. V was pared by 4 bases and J by 4 bases, with 4 bases of the junction left unmatched. The CDR3 region has the DNA TGCGCCAGCAGCCCACCGGGACAGGGGTACAATGAGCAGTTCTTC. As protein: CASSPPGQGYNEQFF.

The chain has TRBV30 and TRBJ2-3; 7 nucleotides match TRBD2. From germline, CDR1 is GTSNPN and CDR2 SVGIG (reference sequence). V lost 4 bases to trimming and J lost 0 bases; unmatched junction nucleotides: 7. CDR3 length: 15 residues. The CDR3 reads CAWTGGRGSTDTQYF. CDR3 DNA: TGTGCCTGGACCGGGGGGAGGGGTAGCACAGATACGCAGTATTTT.

The chain uses TRBV21-1 and TRBJ1-2; the table calls TRBD1, which could not be checked here. TRBV21-1 is a listed pseudogene. This CDR3 has 15 amino acids. CDR3 in amino acids: CASSKYIQVRLGYTF. For the CDR3, the DNA is TGTGCCAGCAGCAAGTACATACAGGTCCGATTGGGATACACCTTC.

The chain combines TRBV5-5 with TRBJ2-1, with D uncertain. This CDR3 is built from 12 residues. Germline values: CDR1 SGHKS, CDR2 YYEKEE (reference sequence). Trimming removed 4 bases at V and 8 bases at J, with 10 bases between. CDR3 sequence: CASSLPSHEQFF. As DNA, the CDR3 is TGTGCCAGCAGCCTCCCGTCCCATGAGCAGTTCTTC. Filled out from reference TRBV5-5 and TRBJ2-1, the complete variable domain reads DAGVTQSPTHLIKTRGQQVTLRCSPISGHKSVSWYQQVLGQGPQFIFQYYEKEERGRGNFPDRFSARQFPNYSSELNVNALLLGDSALYLCASSLPSHEQFFGPGTRLTVL.

This chain links TRBV4-3 with TRBJ2-2, with TRBD1 identical over 8 bases. The CDR3 runs to 16 residues. V lost 7 bases to trimming and J lost 0 bases; unmatched junction nucleotides: 7. Germline V CDR1 and CDR2: LGHNA, YSLEER. The CDR3 here is CASTAGTGSNTGELFF. CDR3 nucleotides: TGCGCCAGCACCGCGGGGACAGGTTCGAACACCGGGGAGCTGTTTTTT.

The genes are TRBV2 and TRBJ2-5; 9 bases fit TRBD2. The germline gives CDR1 SNHLY, CDR2 FYNNEI. CDR3 length equals 15 residues. Germline trimming cut 10 bases from V and 7 bases from J; bases unmatched to any gene: 16. This CDR3 is CATLGSGGKKGTQYF. As DNA, the CDR3 is TGTGCCACCCTGGGGAGCGGGGGGAAAAAAGGGACCCAGTACTTC.

The gene calls are TRBV18 and TRBJ2-7; TRBD2 might be the D (5 bases). V shed 3 bases and J shed 1 base, with 13 bases lying between them. The CDR3 is 15 amino acids. Looked up from germline, CDR1 is KGHSH and CDR2 is LQKENI. CDR3 sequence: CASSPRASPSYEQYF. CDR3 bases: TGTGCCAGCTCACCGAGGGCAAGCCCTTCCTACGAGCAGTACTTC.

The chain recombines TRBV13 with TRBJ1-1; possible D gene TRBD1, 5 bases. This CDR3 spans 14 amino acids. Germline values: CDR1 PRHDT, CDR2 FYEKMQ (reference sequence). V was pared by 5 bases and J by 1 base, with 11 bases between. The CDR3 DNA reads TGTGCCAGCAGCCCAAGCCAGGGGAACACTGAAGCTTTCTTT. Residues: CASSPSQGNTEAFF.

The chain employs TRBV28 and TRBJ1-5; 7 bases fit TRBD1. Germline CDR1 MDHEN, CDR2 SYDVKM. The CDR3 runs 17 residues. After removal of 3 bases from V and 6 bases from J, the junction contained 14 bases not matched to a gene. The CDR3 loop is CASSFRQGWRQSQPQHF. The CDR3 DNA follows: TGTGCCAGCAGTTTCCGACAGGGTTGGAGGCAGAGTCAGCCCCAGCATTTT.